This is a list of T cell receptor beta chains from one sample in a study of blood T cell repertoires in COVID-19. Sequenced by immunoSEQ multiplex PCR; TCRdb stores in-frame clones only, minus some. This sample has 90,000 to 110,000 clones; approximately 85% occur once, and the top ten carry roughly 4.2%. The sequenced sample was peripheral blood. Source of these receptors: a man over 45 with acute or convalescent COVID-19. The CDR3 runs from the conserved cysteine through the conserved F or W.

CDR3 length | J gene | V gene | CDR3 protein
14 | TRBJ2-7 | TRBV10-3 | CAIKSPQGPYEQYF
15 | TRBJ1-5 | TRBV6-5 | CASSLKSRVPQPQHF
14 | TRBJ1-3 | TRBV5-1 | CASSEDRAGNTIYF
21 | TRBJ2-1 | TRBV2 | CASSHPPGLAGGTSSYNEQFF
13 | TRBJ1-1 | TRBV28 | CASSSPTTDEAFF
17 | TRBJ2-1 | TRBV5-1 | CASSLAGTRRSYNEQFF
16 | TRBJ2-1 | TRBV7-9 | CASSSFRGVTWNEQFF
16 | TRBJ2-2 | TRBV24-1 | CATSAGLAGETGELFF
16 | TRBJ1-1 | TRBV4-2 | CASSQDGLRGGAEAFF
14 | TRBJ1-1 | TRBV18 | CASSPQGAGTEAFF
13 | TRBJ2-5 | TRBV11-2 | CASSLGPQETQYF
11 | TRBJ2-7 | TRBV29-1 | CSVAGAYEQYF
16 | TRBJ2-1 | TRBV11-3 | CASSERSGRIGNEQFF
16 | TRBJ2-7 | TRBV1 | CTSSQDRDSTPYEQYF
16 | TRBJ1-1 | TRBV9 | CASSVGPPGGQGTVFF
16 | TRBJ2-3 | TRBV20-1 | CSASPGTSLRYGTQYF
13 | TRBJ1-2 | TRBV5-6 | CASSWTENYGYTF
13 | TRBJ1-1 | TRBV6-1 | CASSEVMTLWAFF
15 | TRBJ2-1 | TRBV5-4 | CASSRTGQLGNEQFF
15 | TRBJ2-7 | TRBV7-9 | CASSRLAGGSYEQYF
15 | TRBJ1-2 | TRBV5-1 | CASSYQEGVNYGYTF
15 | TRBJ1-1 | TRBV10-3 | CASTGGPRLNTEAFF
17 | TRBJ1-3 | TRBV5-5 | CASSLAGQGTGGNTIYF
13 | TRBJ2-3 | TRBV18 | CASSRTATDTQYF
15 | TRBJ2-1 | TRBV4-1 | CASSHRTSGRDEQFF
14 | TRBJ1-1 | TRBV7-9 | CASSFWGLNTEAFF
18 | TRBJ2-5 | TRBV5-1 | CASSLAQRARQIQETQYF
15 | TRBJ2-1 | TRBV7-3 | CASSLRAPPNNEQFF
16 | TRBJ2-7 | TRBV19 | CASTPSASVGSYEQYF
15 | TRBJ1-4 | TRBV10-3 | CATAVGGQHNEKLFF
14 | TRBJ1-5 | TRBV3-1/TRBV3-2 | CASSQDNRGRGKHF
19 | TRBJ2-3 | TRBV6-6 | CASSPPLAGGLGGTDTQYF
13 | TRBJ2-7 | TRBV2 | CASIPQGSYEQYF
18 | TRBJ2-1 | TRBV4-1 | CASSQVTGGLAVYNEQFF
14 | TRBJ1-1 | TRBV7-9 | CASSLQGMNTEAFF
14 | TRBJ2-7 | TRBV27 | CASSPSPGGSEQYF
14 | TRBJ1-6 | TRBV11-2 | CASSPLTGYSPLHF
15 | TRBJ2-7 | TRBV7-9 | CASSKGPETNYEQYF
19 | TRBJ2-6 | TRBV9 | CASSTRTSGSRSGANVLTF
16 | TRBJ1-1 | TRBV9 | CASSVAPTGTNTEAFF
16 | TRBJ2-3 | TRBV3-1/TRBV3-2 | CASSQGDRVSTDTQYF
15 | TRBJ1-4 | TRBV14 | CASSQQQGMNEKLFF
15 | TRBJ1-4 | TRBV5-1 | CASSLVGGGREKLFF
12 | TRBJ2-1 | TRBV7-6 | CASSLLGLEQFF
12 | TRBJ2-7 | TRBV10-3 | CAISTGTLEQYF
14 | TRBJ1-5 | TRBV28 | CASEGAAINQPQHF
16 | TRBJ1-5 | TRBV28 | CASSKITGTSNQPQHF
13 | TRBJ2-3 | TRBV11-3 | CASSFQGEDTQYF
14 | TRBJ2-5 | TRBV5-1 | CASSLGRVEETQYF
13 | TRBJ1-5 | TRBV19 | CASSGDRAQPQHF
15 | TRBJ2-7 | TRBV3-1/TRBV3-2 | CASSHSGQGSYEQYF
15 | TRBJ1-6 | TRBV7-3 | CASSLTNRPNSPLHF
13 | TRBJ2-1 | TRBV19 | CASSIQYLREQFF
14 | TRBJ2-7 | TRBV7-8 | CASSYGTGTYEQYF
15 | TRBJ1-1 | TRBV5-1 | CASLNTGTGNEKAFF
16 | TRBJ2-2 | TRBV6-1 | CASSGFGYTRAGELFF